This T cell receptor beta chain derives from a study of blood T cell repertoires in COVID-19. Study summary: There were acute and convalescent COVID-19 samples, and they came from the United States, Italy and Spain. T cells, B-cell-depleted T cells, or PBMCs provided the cDNA or gDNA that served as material.

Between the trimmed V and J ends, which lost 1 base and 5 bases, there was a span of 6 bases. This CDR3 region has 13 residues. Germline lookup yields CDR1 SGHAT and CDR2 FQNNGV. In the authors' workflow: Scientists estimated how many nucleated cells there were by amplifying reference gene primers. The method was immunoSEQ multiplex PCR; TCRdb's version includes in-frame clones alone and lacks a portion of them. V, J and clone size were drawn from that table, and D and trimming were deduced from the DNA. This repertoire shows some 80,000 clones, around 84% found once; its top ten account for 8%. V is TRBV11-2 and J is TRBJ1-5, with D uncertain. What was sequenced was peripheral blood. The receptor was isolated from a man at least 80 years old with active or convalescent COVID-19. The CDR3 reads CASSLGRDQPQHF. CDR3 coding DNA: TGTGCCAGCAGCTTAGGACGGGATCAGCCCCAGCATTTT.